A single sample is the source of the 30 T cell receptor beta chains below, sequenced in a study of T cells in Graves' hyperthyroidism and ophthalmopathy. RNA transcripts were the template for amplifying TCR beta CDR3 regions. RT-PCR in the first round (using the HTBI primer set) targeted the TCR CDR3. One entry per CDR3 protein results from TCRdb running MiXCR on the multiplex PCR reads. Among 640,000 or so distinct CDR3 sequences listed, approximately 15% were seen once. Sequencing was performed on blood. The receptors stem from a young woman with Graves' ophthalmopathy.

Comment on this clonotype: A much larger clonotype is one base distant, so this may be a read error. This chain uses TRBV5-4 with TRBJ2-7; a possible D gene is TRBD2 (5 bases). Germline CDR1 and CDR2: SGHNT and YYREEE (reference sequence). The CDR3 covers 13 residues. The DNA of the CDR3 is TGTGTCAGCAGCAGGACGGGGTTCGGCGAGCAGTACTTC. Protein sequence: CVSSRTGFGEQYF.

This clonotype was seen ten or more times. The CDR3 loop reads CSVDVGGASDTQYF. The CDR3 region has the DNA TGCAGCGTTGATGTAGGGGGCGCATCAGATACGCAGTATTTT. This rearrangement joins TRBV29-1 to TRBJ2-3; TRBD1 agrees at 7 bases. V shed 3 bases, J shed 4 bases, and the junction held 7 bases outside the gene matches. The CDR3 has 14 residues. Germline CDR1 is SQVTM and CDR2 is ANQGSEA.

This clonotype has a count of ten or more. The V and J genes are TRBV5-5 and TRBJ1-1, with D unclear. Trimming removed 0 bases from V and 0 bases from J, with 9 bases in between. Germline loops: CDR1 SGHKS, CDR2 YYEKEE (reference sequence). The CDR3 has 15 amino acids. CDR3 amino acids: CASSLDGRVNTEAFF. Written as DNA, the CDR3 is TGTGCCAGCAGCTTGGATGGCAGAGTGAACACTGAAGCTTTCTTT.

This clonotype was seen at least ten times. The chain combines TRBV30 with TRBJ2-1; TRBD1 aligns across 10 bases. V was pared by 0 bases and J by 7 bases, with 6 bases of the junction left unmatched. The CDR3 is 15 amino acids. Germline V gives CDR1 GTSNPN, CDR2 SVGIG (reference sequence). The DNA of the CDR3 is TGTGCCTGGAGTGTACGGGGACAGGGGTATAATGAGCAGTTCTTC. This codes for CAWSVRGQGYNEQFF.

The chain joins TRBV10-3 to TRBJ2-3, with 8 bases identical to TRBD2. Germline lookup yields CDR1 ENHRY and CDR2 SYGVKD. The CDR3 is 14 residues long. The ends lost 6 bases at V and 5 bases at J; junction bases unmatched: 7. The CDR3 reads CAISPGGGRDTQYF. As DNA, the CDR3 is TGTGCCATCAGCCCCGGGGGGGGGAGAGATACGCAGTATTTT.

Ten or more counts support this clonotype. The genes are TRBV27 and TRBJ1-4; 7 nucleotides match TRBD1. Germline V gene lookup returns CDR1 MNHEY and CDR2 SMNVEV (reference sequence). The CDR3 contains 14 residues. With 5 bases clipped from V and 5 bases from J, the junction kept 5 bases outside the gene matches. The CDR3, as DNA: TGTGCCAGCAGTCTTCCGGGACAGAATGAAAAACTGTTTTTT. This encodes CASSLPGQNEKLFF.

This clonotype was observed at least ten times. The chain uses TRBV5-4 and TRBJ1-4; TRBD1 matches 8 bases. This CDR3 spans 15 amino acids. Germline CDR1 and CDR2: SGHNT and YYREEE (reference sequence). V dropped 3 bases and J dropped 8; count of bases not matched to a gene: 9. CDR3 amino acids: CASSSSGQGKEKLFF. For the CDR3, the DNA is TGTGCCAGCAGCTCATCAGGACAGGGCAAGGAAAAACTGTTTTTT.

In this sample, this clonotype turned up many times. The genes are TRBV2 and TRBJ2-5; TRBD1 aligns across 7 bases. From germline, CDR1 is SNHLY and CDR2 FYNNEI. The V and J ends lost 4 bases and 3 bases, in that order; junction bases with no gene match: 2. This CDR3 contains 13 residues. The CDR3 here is CASSGGTEETQYF. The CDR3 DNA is TGTGCCAGCAGTGGAGGGACAGAAGAGACCCAGTACTTC.

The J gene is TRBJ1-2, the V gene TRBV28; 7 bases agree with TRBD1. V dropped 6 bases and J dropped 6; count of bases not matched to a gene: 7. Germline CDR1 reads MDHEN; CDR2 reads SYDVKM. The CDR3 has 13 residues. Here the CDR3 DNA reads TGTGCCAGCAGGGGCCCCGGGACAGATGGCTACACCTTC. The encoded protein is CASRGPGTDGYTF.

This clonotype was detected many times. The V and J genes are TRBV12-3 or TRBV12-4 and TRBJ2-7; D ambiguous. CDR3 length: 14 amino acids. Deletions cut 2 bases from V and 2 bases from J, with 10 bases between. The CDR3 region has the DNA TGTGCCAGCAGTTTAAAAGCCGCCCCCTACGAGCAGTACTTC. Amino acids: CASSLKAAPYEQYF.

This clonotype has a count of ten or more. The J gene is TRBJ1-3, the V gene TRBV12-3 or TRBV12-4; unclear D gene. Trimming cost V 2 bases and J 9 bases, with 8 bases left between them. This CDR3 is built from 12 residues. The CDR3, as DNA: TGTGCCAGCAGTTTACGGTGGGGCACCATATATTTT. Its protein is CASSLRWGTIYF.

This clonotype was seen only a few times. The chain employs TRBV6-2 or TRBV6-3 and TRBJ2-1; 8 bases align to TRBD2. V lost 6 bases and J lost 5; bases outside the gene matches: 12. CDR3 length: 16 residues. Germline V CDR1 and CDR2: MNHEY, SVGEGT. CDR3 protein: CASSLKRETRDNEQFF. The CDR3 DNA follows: TGTGCCAGCAGCCTAAAGCGGGAGACGAGGGACAATGAGCAGTTCTTC.

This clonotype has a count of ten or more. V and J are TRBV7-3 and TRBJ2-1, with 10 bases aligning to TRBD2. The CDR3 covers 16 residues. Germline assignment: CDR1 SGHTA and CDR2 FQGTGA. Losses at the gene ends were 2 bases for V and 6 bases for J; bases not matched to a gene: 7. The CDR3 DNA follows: TGTGCCAGCAGCTTACGCCCCGGGACTAGCGTCAATGAGCAGTTCTTC. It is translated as CASSLRPGTSVNEQFF.

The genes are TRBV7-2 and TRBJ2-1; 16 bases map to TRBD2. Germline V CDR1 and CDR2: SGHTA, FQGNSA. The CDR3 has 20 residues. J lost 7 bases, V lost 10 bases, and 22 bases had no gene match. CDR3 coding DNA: TGTGCCACCCGCTTCGGGGGACTAGCGGGAGGGCCACCAACAAGAAATGAGCAGTTCTTC. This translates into CATRFGGLAGGPPTRNEQFF.

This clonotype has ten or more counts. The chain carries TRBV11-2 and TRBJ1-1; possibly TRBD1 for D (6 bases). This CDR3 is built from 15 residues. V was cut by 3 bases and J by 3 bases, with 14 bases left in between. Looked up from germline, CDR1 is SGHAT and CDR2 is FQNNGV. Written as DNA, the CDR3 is TGTGCCAGCAGCTTGCTCAGGGGCCGGCACACTGAAGCTTTCTTT. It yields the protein CASSLLRGRHTEAFF.

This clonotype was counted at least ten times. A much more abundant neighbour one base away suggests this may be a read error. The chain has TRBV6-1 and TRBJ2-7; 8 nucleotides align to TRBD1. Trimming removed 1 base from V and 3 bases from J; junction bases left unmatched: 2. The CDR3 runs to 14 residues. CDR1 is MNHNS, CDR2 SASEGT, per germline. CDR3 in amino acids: CASSEGTGRYEQYF. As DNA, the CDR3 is TGTGCCAGCAGTGAAGGGACAGGGCGCTACGAGCAGTACTTC.

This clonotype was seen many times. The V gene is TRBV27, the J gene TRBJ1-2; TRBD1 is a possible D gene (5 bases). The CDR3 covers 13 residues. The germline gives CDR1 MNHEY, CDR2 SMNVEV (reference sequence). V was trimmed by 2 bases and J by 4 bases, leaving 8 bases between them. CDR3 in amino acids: CASSLRGSYGYTF. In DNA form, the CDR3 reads TGTGCCAGCAGTTTAAGGGGCTCCTATGGCTACACCTTC.

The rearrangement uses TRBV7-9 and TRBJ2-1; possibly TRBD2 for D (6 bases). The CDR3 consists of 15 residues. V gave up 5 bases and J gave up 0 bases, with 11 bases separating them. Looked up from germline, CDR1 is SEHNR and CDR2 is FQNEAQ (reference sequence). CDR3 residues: CASSAGLVSYNEQFF. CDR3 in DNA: TGTGCCAGCAGCGCGGGACTTGTCTCCTACAATGAGCAGTTCTTC.

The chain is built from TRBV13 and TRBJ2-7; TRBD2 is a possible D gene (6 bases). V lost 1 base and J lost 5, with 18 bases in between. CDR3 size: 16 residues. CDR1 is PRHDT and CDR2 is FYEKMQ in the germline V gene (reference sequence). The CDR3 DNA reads TGTGCCAGCAGCTTAGTAACTAACGGGAGCATACACGAGCAGTACTTC. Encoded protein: CASSLVTNGSIHEQYF. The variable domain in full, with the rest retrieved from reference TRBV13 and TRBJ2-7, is AAGVIQSPRHLIKEKRETATLKCYPIPRHDTVYWYQQGPGQDPQFLISFYEKMQSDKGSIPDRFSAQQFSDYHSELNMSSLELGDSALYFCASSLVTNGSIHEQYFGPGTRLTVT.

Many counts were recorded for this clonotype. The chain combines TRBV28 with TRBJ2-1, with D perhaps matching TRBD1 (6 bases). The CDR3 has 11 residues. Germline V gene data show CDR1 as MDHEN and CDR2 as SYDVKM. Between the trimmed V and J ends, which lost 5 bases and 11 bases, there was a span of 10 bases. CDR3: CASSLDRKQFF. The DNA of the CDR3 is TGTGCCAGCAGTCTTGACAGGAAGCAGTTCTTC.

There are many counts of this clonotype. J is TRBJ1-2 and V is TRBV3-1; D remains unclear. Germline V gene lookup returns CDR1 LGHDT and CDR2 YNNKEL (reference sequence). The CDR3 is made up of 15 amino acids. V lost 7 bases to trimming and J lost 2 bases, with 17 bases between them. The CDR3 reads CASTDLTRENYGYTF. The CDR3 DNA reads TGTGCCAGCACCGACCTGACCCGGGAAAACTATGGCTACACCTTC.

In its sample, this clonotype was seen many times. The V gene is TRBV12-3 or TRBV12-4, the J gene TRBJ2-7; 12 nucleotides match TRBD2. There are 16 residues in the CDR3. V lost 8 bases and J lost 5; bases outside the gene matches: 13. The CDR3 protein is CASSSPLAGGPHEQYF. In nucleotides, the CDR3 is TGTGCCAGCTCATCGCCCCTAGCGGGAGGGCCCCACGAGCAGTACTTC.

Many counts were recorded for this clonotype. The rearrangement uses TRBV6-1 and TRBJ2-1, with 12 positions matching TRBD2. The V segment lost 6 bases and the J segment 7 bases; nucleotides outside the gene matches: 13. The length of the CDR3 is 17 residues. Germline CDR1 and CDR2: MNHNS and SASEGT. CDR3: CASRATSGSPKGNEQFF. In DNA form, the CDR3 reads TGTGCCAGCAGGGCGACTAGCGGGAGCCCCAAAGGGAATGAGCAGTTCTTC.

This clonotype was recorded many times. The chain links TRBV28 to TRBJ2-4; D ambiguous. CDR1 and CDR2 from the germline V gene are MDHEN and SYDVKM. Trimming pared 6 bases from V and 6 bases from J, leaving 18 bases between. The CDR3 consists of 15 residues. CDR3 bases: TGTGCCAGCAGAAATTTTTGGAAGAACCGAAACATTCAGTACTTC. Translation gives CASRNFWKNRNIQYF.

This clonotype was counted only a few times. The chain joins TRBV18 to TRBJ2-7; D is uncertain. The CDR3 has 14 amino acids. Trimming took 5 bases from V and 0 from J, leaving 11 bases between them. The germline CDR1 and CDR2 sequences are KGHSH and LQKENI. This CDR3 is CASSADQISYEQYF. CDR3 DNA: TGTGCCAGCTCAGCCGACCAAATCTCCTACGAGCAGTACTTC.

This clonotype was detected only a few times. This CDR3 is CATSDLVGPIRTLTGELFF. The CDR3 DNA is TGTGCCACCAGTGATTTGGTTGGCCCAATTCGGACCTTGACCGGGGAGCTGTTTTTT. The chain combines TRBV24-1 with TRBJ2-2; D uncertain. This CDR3 comprises 19 residues. Trimming left V 0 bases short and J 5 bases short, with 21 bases between. Germline V gives CDR1 KGHDR, CDR2 SFDVKD.

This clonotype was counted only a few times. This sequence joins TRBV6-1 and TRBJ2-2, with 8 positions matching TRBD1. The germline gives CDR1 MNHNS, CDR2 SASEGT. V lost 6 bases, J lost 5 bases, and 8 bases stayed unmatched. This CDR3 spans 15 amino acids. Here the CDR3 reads CASSGAGGSTGELFF. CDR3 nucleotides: TGTGCCAGCAGCGGGGCAGGGGGCTCGACCGGGGAGCTGTTTTTT.

This CDR3 reads CASSLVGLAVRTGELFF. The CDR3 DNA sequence: TGTGCCAGCAGCTTAGTTGGACTAGCAGTACGAACCGGGGAGCTGTTTTTT. The rearrangement uses TRBV7-2 and TRBJ2-2; 8 nucleotides align to TRBD2. The length of the CDR3 is 17 residues. From germline, CDR1 is SGHTA and CDR2 FQGNSA. V was clipped by 1 base and J by 5 bases; unmatched bases: 9.

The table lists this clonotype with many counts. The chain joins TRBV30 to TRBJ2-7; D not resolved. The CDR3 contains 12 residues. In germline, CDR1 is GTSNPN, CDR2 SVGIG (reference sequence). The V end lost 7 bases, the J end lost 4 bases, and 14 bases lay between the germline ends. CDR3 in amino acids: CAFAPLLYEQYF. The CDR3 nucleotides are TGTGCCTTCGCACCCCTCCTGTACGAGCAGTACTTC.

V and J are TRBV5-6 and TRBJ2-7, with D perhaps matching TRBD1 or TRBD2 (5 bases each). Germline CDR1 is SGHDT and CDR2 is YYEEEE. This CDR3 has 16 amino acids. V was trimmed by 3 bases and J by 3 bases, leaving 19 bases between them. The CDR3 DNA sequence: TGTGCCAGCAGCTCTTGGGGCAAGCGGCCGCTCTACGAGCAGTACTTC. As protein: CASSSWGKRPLYEQYF. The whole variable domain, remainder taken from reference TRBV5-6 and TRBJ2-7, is DAGVTQSPTHLIKTRGQQVTLRCSPKSGHDTVSWYQQALGQGPQFIFQYYEEEERQRGNFPDRFSGHQFPNYSSELNVNALLLGDSALYLCASSSWGKRPLYEQYFGPGTRLTVT.